This record looks at one T cell receptor beta chain sequence and its context. The identical CDR3 is also encoded by other nucleotide sequences in the sample. There were no recent acute infections or vaccinations among the donors, who were healthy HIV-negative adults. It was on ten immunoSEQ deep assay plates that unsorted PBMC DNA was sequenced. Sequencing used immunoSEQ multiplex PCR; TCRdb keeps in-frame clones, though not all of them. Of 450,000 to 600,000 clones in the sample, around 74% were seen once. This sample stems from a study of shared clonotypes between healthy human individuals. Trimming at V came to 4 bases and at J to 7 bases, leaving 6 bases not matched to a gene. The CDR3 extends over 13 amino acids. Germline V gene data show CDR1 as SGHRS and CDR2 as YFSETQ.

The sequence was obtained from a woman in her forties in good health. Some clones in this sample may be carry-over from other donors' samples. What was sequenced was PBMCs. The chain links TRBV5-1 to TRBJ2-7; TRBD1 agrees at 9 bases. The CDR3 sequence: CASSPQGAGEQYF. In DNA form, the CDR3 reads TGCGCCAGCAGCCCACAGGGGGCGGGTGAGCAGTACTTC.